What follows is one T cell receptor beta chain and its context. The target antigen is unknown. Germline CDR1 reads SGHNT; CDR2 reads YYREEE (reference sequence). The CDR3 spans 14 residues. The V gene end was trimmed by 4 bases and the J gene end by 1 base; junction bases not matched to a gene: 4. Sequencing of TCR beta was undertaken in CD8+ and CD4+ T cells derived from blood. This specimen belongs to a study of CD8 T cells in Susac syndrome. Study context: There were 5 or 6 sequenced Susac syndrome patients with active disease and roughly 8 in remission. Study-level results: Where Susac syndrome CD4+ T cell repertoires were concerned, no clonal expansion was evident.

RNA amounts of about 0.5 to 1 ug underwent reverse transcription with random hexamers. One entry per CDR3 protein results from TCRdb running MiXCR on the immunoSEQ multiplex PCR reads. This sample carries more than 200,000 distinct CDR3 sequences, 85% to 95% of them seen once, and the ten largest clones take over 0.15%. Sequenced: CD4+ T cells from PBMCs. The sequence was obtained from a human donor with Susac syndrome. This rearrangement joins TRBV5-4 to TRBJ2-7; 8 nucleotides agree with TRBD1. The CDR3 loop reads CASSNRDRSYEQYF. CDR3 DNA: TGTGCCAGCAGCAACCGGGACAGGTCCTACGAGCAGTACTTC.